The clone carrying this T cell receptor (beta chain) was picked up many times. The antigen remains undetermined. There were TCR beta CDR3 regions amplified from RNA transcripts. Using the HTBI primer set, a first-round RT-PCR was run on the TCR CDR3. MiXCR, applied by TCRdb to the multiplex PCR reads, yields one record per CDR3 protein. The profile shows a few hundred thousand distinct CDR3 sequences, roughly 20% of them singletons. The data were obtained in a study of T cells in Graves' hyperthyroidism and ophthalmopathy. The study's findings and limits: Blood also carried most thyroid clonotypes expanded above 0.001.

Using 10 ml of fresh peripheral blood, PBMCs were prepared. With V trimmed by 2 bases and J by 2 bases, 3 bases remained unmatched. CDR1 and CDR2 from the germline V gene are MNHEY and SMNVEV (reference sequence). The CDR3 spans 15 residues. The chain combines TRBV27 with TRBJ1-3; 7 positions match TRBD1. The specimen was blood. This TCR was sampled from a young man with Graves' hyperthyroidism. CDR3: CASSLEGATGNTIYF. The CDR3 bases are TGTGCCAGCAGTTTAGAGGGGGCGACTGGAAACACCATATATTTT.